These 31 T cell receptor beta chains were all obtained from the same sample, sequenced in a study of identifying expanded T cells in peripheral blood. Repertoires were generated with immunoSEQ multiplex PCR, while TCRdb's copy carries only in-frame clones and drops some. The sample lists 95,000 to 150,000 clones, approximately 84% occurring once. The sequencing input was blood. The receptors were gathered from a person aged 18-70 years in good health.

V gene TRBV14 combines with J gene TRBJ2-2; weak D call: TRBD2 (6 bases). The germline V gene encodes CDR1 SGHDN and CDR2 FVKESK. This CDR3 comprises 15 residues. V shed 1 base and J shed 5 bases, with 11 bases lying between them. The CDR3 DNA reads as TGTGCCAGCAGCCAAGGCGGGACTCGGACCGGGGAGCTGTTTTTT. Protein sequence: CASSQGGTRTGELFF.

The rearrangement links TRBV5-1 to TRBJ2-3, with D perhaps TRBD1 or TRBD2 (6 bases each). Trimming removed 7 bases at V and 5 bases at J, with 17 bases between. The CDR3 spans 14 residues. Germline values: CDR1 SGHRS, CDR2 YFSETQ. DNA of the CDR3: TGCGCCAGCTGGCGGCTTGAGGGGGGAGATACGCAGTATTTT. Its translation is CASWRLEGGDTQYF.

The chain carries TRBV4-3 and TRBJ2-3; D might be TRBD2 (6 bases). The V gene's germline CDR1 is LGHNA and CDR2 YSLEER. This CDR3 region has 17 residues. Trimming removed 1 base at V and 4 bases at J, with 18 bases between. CDR3 bases: TGCGCCAGCAGCCAAGGCTCTAGCGCCCCTCCCTCAGATACGCAGTATTTT. This sequence encodes CASSQGSSAPPSDTQYF.

This clone was counted a few times. The chain uses TRBV4-3 and TRBJ2-7; D is unclear. Germline CDR1 LGHNA, CDR2 YSLEER. The CDR3 is made up of 13 amino acids. V lost 1 base and J 4 bases, leaving 8 bases between the germline ends. The CDR3 spells CASSQGLYYEQYF. In nucleotides, the CDR3 is TGCGCCAGCAGCCAAGGACTTTATTACGAGCAGTACTTC.

The chain combines TRBV19 with TRBJ1-2, with D perhaps TRBD1 (6 bases). V was cut by 2 bases and J by 3 bases, with 19 bases left in between. The length of the CDR3 is 17 residues. CDR1 and CDR2 (germline): LNHDA, SQIVND (reference sequence). CDR3 DNA: TGTGCCAGTAGTATATTGAGACAGGCAGCCAGACACTATGGCTACACCTTC. This sequence encodes CASSILRQAARHYGYTF.

The chain employs TRBV9 and TRBJ2-2; 9 bases agree with TRBD2. CDR3 length: 15 amino acids. Germline trimming cut 0 bases from V and 4 bases from J; bases unmatched to any gene: 1. Germline V gene sequence: CDR1 SGDLS, CDR2 YYNGEE. CDR3: CASSVGSGGTGELFF. The DNA of the CDR3 is TGTGCCAGCAGCGTAGGTAGCGGGGGCACCGGGGAGCTGTTTTTT.

Points on this clone: Here the CDR3 omits its conserved ending phenylalanine or tryptophan, so a read error is the likely source. The chain combines TRBV20-1 with TRBJ1-2; 9 bases map to TRBD1. There are 11 residues in the CDR3. The trim removed 6 bases at V and 5 bases at J, leaving 1 base unmatched. Germline CDR1 reads DFQATT; CDR2 reads SNEGSKA (reference sequence). Here the CDR3 reads CSADRGYGYTL. CDR3 in DNA: TGCAGTGCGGACAGGGGTTATGGCTACACCCTC.

The chain combines TRBV4-3 with TRBJ1-6, with 7 bases matching TRBD1. V shed 3 bases and J 8 bases; nucleotides not matched to a gene: 4. Looked up from germline, CDR1 is LGHNA and CDR2 is YSLEER. The CDR3 is 14 residues long. The CDR3 coding sequence is TGCGCCAGCAGCCAGGACAGGCCGTATTCACCCCTCCACTTT. It encodes CASSQDRPYSPLHF.

The chain joins TRBV4-3 to TRBJ2-2; D not certain. This CDR3 is 17 amino acids long. V gave up 0 bases and J gave up 2 bases, with 13 bases separating them. CDR1 is LGHNA and CDR2 is YSLEER in the germline V gene. CDR3 protein: CASSQDIDTVNTGELFF. The CDR3 region has the DNA TGCGCCAGCAGCCAAGATATTGACACCGTTAACACCGGGGAGCTGTTTTTT.

In its sample, this clone was seen once. The chain joins TRBV5-4 to TRBJ1-2; 7 bases align to TRBD1. The CDR3 totals 17 residues. J lost 6 bases, V lost 1 base, and 15 bases had no gene match. Germline CDR1 SGHNT, CDR2 YYREEE (reference sequence). CDR3 sequence (DNA): TGTGCCAGCAGCTTGAGTGGAGCAAGGGGGCGAGGGGATGGCTACACCTTC. This codes for CASSLSGARGRGDGYTF.

This clone was counted between two and nine times. CDR3 sequence: CASSETGGYYGYTF. In DNA form, the CDR3 reads TGTGCCAGCAGTGAGACAGGGGGATACTATGGCTACACCTTC. This chain uses TRBV9 with TRBJ1-2, with TRBD1 matching 9 bases. Per germline, CDR1 SGDLS and CDR2 YYNGEE. Trimming cost V 5 bases and J 3 bases; bases outside gene matches: 5. The CDR3 totals 14 residues.

This clone was picked up one time. The V and J genes are TRBV29-1 and TRBJ2-1, with 9 bases lining up with TRBD1. The CDR3 consists of 14 residues. Germline V lookup: CDR1 SQVTM, CDR2 ANQGSEA. With V trimmed by 4 bases and J by 7 bases, 8 bases remained unmatched. CDR3 loop: CSVAGTGRKNEQFF. The CDR3 coding sequence is TGCAGCGTTGCTGGGACAGGGCGTAAGAATGAGCAGTTCTTC.

A single count supports this clone. The rearrangement uses TRBV7-2 and TRBJ1-2, with D possibly being TRBD1 (5 bases). This CDR3 has 16 amino acids. The germline V and J ends were trimmed by 5 bases and 4 bases, with 20 bases remaining between them. Germline lookup yields CDR1 SGHTA and CDR2 FQGNSA. In nucleotides, the CDR3 is TGTGCCAGCAGCCGACCCCAAGGGACGGAGGGCTATGGCTACACCTTC. Its translation: CASSRPQGTEGYGYTF.

This chain joins TRBV6-1 and TRBJ2-7; 12 positions match TRBD1. The CDR3 covers 19 residues. V lost 0 bases and J lost 3; bases outside the gene matches: 12. Germline values: CDR1 MNHNS, CDR2 SASEGT. The CDR3 coding sequence is TGTGCCAGCAGTGAAGCGCTTGGGACAGGGGGCCCACGATACTACGAGCAGTACTTC. Amino acid sequence: CASSEALGTGGPRYYEQYF.

The chain joins TRBV5-1 to TRBJ2-4; D ambiguous. Germline values: CDR1 SGHRS, CDR2 YFSETQ. The CDR3 runs to 14 residues. The V end was cut by 0 bases, the J end by 0 bases, with 4 bases between. Here the CDR3 DNA reads TGCGCCAGCAGCTTGGACGGAGCCAAAAACATTCAGTACTTC. Protein sequence: CASSLDGAKNIQYF.

In nucleotides, the CDR3 is TGTGCCAGCAGCTTAGGCAGGCCTACCAATGAGCAGTTCTTC. This sequence encodes CASSLGRPTNEQFF. V is TRBV13 and J is TRBJ2-1; D unclear. Per germline, CDR1 PRHDT and CDR2 FYEKMQ (reference sequence). The CDR3 extends over 14 amino acids. Between the trimmed V and J ends, which lost 0 bases and 6 bases, there was a span of 9 bases. The full variable domain, completed using reference TRBV13 and TRBJ2-1, is AAGVIQSPRHLIKEKRETATLKCYPIPRHDTVYWYQQGPGQDPQFLISFYEKMQSDKGSIPDRFSAQQFSDYHSELNMSSLELGDSALYFCASSLGRPTNEQFFGPGTRLTVL.

The J gene is TRBJ2-1, the V gene TRBV30, with D unclear. The length of the CDR3 is 11 residues. Germline assignment: CDR1 GTSNPN and CDR2 SVGIG (reference sequence). Trimming stripped 1 base from V and 6 bases from J, with 4 bases between. The CDR3 here is CAWSEGNEQFF. CDR3 nucleotides: TGTGCCTGGAGTGAGGGCAATGAGCAGTTCTTC.

The chain is built from TRBV5-8 and TRBJ1-4, with D perhaps TRBD1 (5 bases). The CDR3 runs 15 residues. Between the trimmed V and J ends, which lost 4 bases and 4 bases, there was a span of 14 bases. Germline assignment: CDR1 SGHTS and CDR2 YDEGEE. The CDR3 region is CASSHSGTFNEKLFF. Written as DNA, the CDR3 is TGTGCCAGCAGCCATTCCGGGACTTTTAATGAAAAACTGTTTTTT. The variable domain in full, with the rest retrieved from reference TRBV5-8 and TRBJ1-4, is EAGVTQSPTHLIKTRGQQATLRCSPISGHTSVYWYQQALGLGLQFLLWYDEGEERNRGNFPPRFSGRQFPNYSSELNVNALELEDSALYLCASSHSGTFNEKLFFGSGTQLSVL.

V is TRBV13 and J is TRBJ2-7; D perhaps matches TRBD1 (7 bases). Trimming cost V 5 bases and J 0 bases, with 14 bases left between them. This CDR3 spans 15 amino acids. Per the germline V gene, CDR1 is PRHDT and CDR2 is FYEKMQ (reference sequence). The DNA for the CDR3 is TGTGCCAGCAGCCTATCAGGGGGGCCCTCCTACGAGCAGTACTTC. Encoded protein: CASSLSGGPSYEQYF.

Written as DNA, the CDR3 is TGTGCCAGCAGCCTTCCCACCCCCGGGACAGGGGACGAGCAGTACTTC. Its protein is CASSLPTPGTGDEQYF. V usage is TRBV5-6 and J usage is TRBJ2-7; 10 positions agree with TRBD1. This CDR3 region has 16 residues. With V trimmed by 4 bases and J by 5 bases, 12 bases remained unmatched. Germline V gene sequence: CDR1 SGHDT, CDR2 YYEEEE.

The chain carries TRBV27 and TRBJ1-6; perhaps TRBD1 as D (6 bases). V was trimmed by 0 bases and J by 0 bases, leaving 12 bases between them. CDR1 and CDR2 from the germline V gene are MNHEY and SMNVEV (reference sequence). This CDR3 region has 18 residues. Here the CDR3 DNA reads TGTGCCAGCAGTTTATCTACAGGGCGCAGCTCCTATAATTCACCCCTCCACTTT. Protein sequence: CASSLSTGRSSYNSPLHF.

The chain combines TRBV7-9 with TRBJ2-2; possible D gene TRBD2, 5 bases. The CDR3 totals 17 residues. The V end lost 5 bases, the J end lost 0 bases, and 16 bases lay between the germline ends. Germline V CDR1 and CDR2: SEHNR, FQNEAQ (reference sequence). CDR3 sequence: CASSPRQPGSNTGELFF. CDR3 coding DNA: TGTGCCAGCAGCCCCCGTCAACCGGGGTCGAACACCGGGGAGCTGTTTTTT.

The chain joins TRBV5-6 to TRBJ2-5; D is ambiguous. The germline CDR1 and CDR2 sequences are SGHDT and YYEEEE. There are 12 residues in the CDR3. V gave up 0 bases and J gave up 5 bases, with 5 bases separating them. CDR3 DNA sequence: TGTGCCAGCAGCTTGGTTGTCGAGACCCAGTACTTC. It translates to CASSLVVETQYF. The variable domain in full, completed from reference TRBV5-6 and TRBJ2-5, reads DAGVTQSPTHLIKTRGQQVTLRCSPKSGHDTVSWYQQALGQGPQFIFQYYEEEERQRGNFPDRFSGHQFPNYSSELNVNALLLGDSALYLCASSLVVETQYFGPGTRLLVL.

This clone was seen only once. The chain uses TRBV18 and TRBJ2-1, with TRBD2 matching over 8 bases. The J segment lost 2 bases and the V segment lost 0 bases, leaving 3 bases of the junction unmatched. This CDR3 has 16 residues. Germline CDR1 KGHSH, CDR2 LQKENI. As DNA, the CDR3 is TGTGCCAGCTCACCACCGACGCGGGGGGCCTACAATGAGCAGTTCTTC. Amino acid sequence: CASSPPTRGAYNEQFF.

The chain links TRBV4-1 to TRBJ2-2; D remains ambiguous. The CDR3 consists of 15 residues. V lost 2 bases and J 7 bases, leaving 14 bases between the germline ends. In germline, CDR1 is MGHRA, CDR2 YSYEKL. The CDR3 loop reads CASSQFGTRGGELFF. The CDR3 nucleotides are TGCGCCAGCAGCCAATTCGGCACTCGAGGCGGGGAGCTGTTTTTT.

CDR3: CASRPHPGRGSTDTQYF. The CDR3 region has the DNA TGTGCCAGTAGGCCACATCCCGGCAGGGGAAGCACAGATACGCAGTATTTT. The chain carries TRBV19 and TRBJ2-3; the D gene is possibly TRBD1 (6 bases). The germline CDR1 and CDR2 sequences are LNHDA and SQIVND (reference sequence). V lost 6 bases and J 0 bases, leaving 19 bases between the germline ends. CDR3 size: 17 residues. The complete variable domain, with remaining parts taken from reference TRBV19 and TRBJ2-3, reads DGGITQSPKYLFRKEGQNVTLSCEQNLNHDAMYWYRQDPGQGLRLIYYSQIVNDFQKGDIAEGYSVSREKKESFPLTVTSAQKNPTAFYLCASRPHPGRGSTDTQYFGPGTRLTVL.

This clone was recorded only once. The CDR3 nucleotides read TGTGCCAGCAGCTTGGCGGCAGATACGCAGTATTTT. This codes for CASSLAADTQYF. The gene calls are TRBV5-4 and TRBJ2-3; D not resolved. The CDR3 loop spans 12 amino acids. Trimming pared 0 bases from V and 4 bases from J, leaving 3 bases between. Germline loops: CDR1 SGHNT, CDR2 YYREEE (reference sequence).

The chain uses TRBV20-1 and TRBJ1-2; D perhaps matches TRBD1 (5 bases). This CDR3 contains 11 residues. V dropped 6 bases and J dropped 7 bases, with 12 bases sitting between them. Per the germline V gene, CDR1 is DFQATT and CDR2 is SNEGSKA (reference sequence). Written as DNA, the CDR3 is TGCAGTGCCCAAGGGACTCTTGGCTACACCTTC. Amino acids: CSAQGTLGYTF.

The rearrangement links TRBV5-6 to TRBJ2-3; D is ambiguous. This CDR3 has 14 residues. Germline CDR1 is SGHDT and CDR2 is YYEEEE. V gave up 2 bases and J gave up 5 bases, with 12 bases separating them. CDR3 sequence: CASSFGPVQDTQYF. The CDR3 bases are TGTGCCAGCAGCTTTGGGCCTGTCCAAGATACGCAGTATTTT. Looking up the rest from reference TRBV5-6 and TRBJ2-3 gives the full variable domain: DAGVTQSPTHLIKTRGQQVTLRCSPKSGHDTVSWYQQALGQGPQFIFQYYEEEERQRGNFPDRFSGHQFPNYSSELNVNALLLGDSALYLCASSFGPVQDTQYFGPGTRLTVL.

The V and J genes are TRBV7-2 and TRBJ1-5; 7 bases line up with TRBD1. The germline CDR1 and CDR2 sequences are SGHTA and FQGNSA. This CDR3 is built from 15 residues. The V and J ends lost 5 bases and 1 base, in that order; junction bases with no gene match: 5. The CDR3 DNA reads TGTGCCAGCAGCCTACAGGGGAGCAGCAATCAGCCCCAGCATTTT. Its protein product is CASSLQGSSNQPQHF.

CDR3 DNA: TGCGCCAGCAGCCAAGACGGGAACACTGAAGCTTTCTTT. Encoded protein: CASSQDGNTEAFF. This rearrangement joins TRBV4-3 to TRBJ1-1, with D unclear. The CDR3 has 13 amino acids. Per germline, CDR1 LGHNA and CDR2 YSLEER. Trimming shortened V by 0 bases and J by 1 base, and 3 bases separated the two germline ends.